Listed here are 17 T cell receptor beta chains from one sample, sequenced in a study of blood T cell repertoires in COVID-19. Repertoires were generated with immunoSEQ multiplex PCR, while TCRdb's copy carries only in-frame clones and drops some. Of more than 95,000 clones listed, around 84% are singletons. The sequenced sample consisted of peripheral blood. The receptors derive from a man in his 60s with acute or convalescent COVID-19.

The chain combines TRBV6-5 with TRBJ1-5; no definite D call. Trimming stripped 11 bases from V and 6 bases from J, with 17 bases between. CDR1 and CDR2 (germline): MNHEY, SVGAGI. The CDR3 consists of 13 residues. Written as DNA, the CDR3 is TGTGCCTGCCAACGGGGTAACGGTCAGCCCCAGCATTTT. It specifies CACQRGNGQPQHF.

The gene calls are TRBV19 and TRBJ2-3; 7 bases align to TRBD2. Germline V gene lookup returns CDR1 LNHDA and CDR2 SQIVND (reference sequence). The CDR3 has 14 amino acids. J gave up 0 bases and V 7 bases, and 4 bases lay outside the gene matches. The CDR3 region is CASKLATSTDTQYF. The CDR3 DNA reads TGTGCCAGTAAACTAGCGACTAGCACAGATACGCAGTATTTT.

This clone was counted only a few times. This chain links TRBV7-9 with TRBJ1-2; weak D call: TRBD1 (5 bases). The CDR3 contains 14 residues. CDR1 SEHNR and CDR2 FQNEAQ come from the germline V gene (reference sequence). V shed 5 bases and J shed 4 bases, with 14 bases lying between them. This CDR3 is CASSINQGGYGYTF. DNA of the CDR3: TGTGCCAGCAGCATAAACCAGGGTGGCTATGGCTACACCTTC.

This clone was detected a few times. The V and J genes are TRBV2 and TRBJ2-1; the D is unclear. This CDR3 spans 15 amino acids. The V gene's germline CDR1 is SNHLY and CDR2 FYNNEI. The germline V and J ends were trimmed by 3 bases and 3 bases, with 12 bases remaining between them. CDR3 DNA sequence: TGTGCCAGCAGTGAGACCCAAGCAGGCTACAATGAGCAGTTCTTC. Amino acid sequence: CASSETQAGYNEQFF. The full variable domain, completed using reference TRBV2 and TRBJ2-1, is EPEVTQTPSHQVTQMGQEVILRCVPISNHLYFYWYRQILGQKVEFLVSFYNNEISEKSEIFDDQFSVERPDGSNFTLKIRSTKLEDSAMYFCASSETQAGYNEQFFGPGTRLTVL.

V is TRBV19 and J is TRBJ1-4; D is possibly TRBD1 (6 bases). Germline V lookup: CDR1 LNHDA, CDR2 SQIVND (reference sequence). The CDR3 covers 15 residues. With 2 bases removed from V and 7 bases from J, the gap between germline ends came to 14 bases. The CDR3 loop reads CASSILGGRGEKLFF. CDR3 bases: TGTGCCAGTAGTATATTGGGGGGGCGAGGTGAAAAACTGTTTTTT.

The chain has TRBV6-5 and TRBJ2-7, with 12 positions matching TRBD2. Germline assignment: CDR1 MNHEY and CDR2 SVGAGI. This CDR3 is built from 14 residues. J lost 7 bases, V lost 6 bases, and 7 bases had no gene match. CDR3 residues: CASSRASGRGEQYF. DNA of the CDR3: TGTGCCAGCAGCCGGGCTAGCGGGAGGGGGGAGCAGTACTTC.

The chain has TRBV18 and TRBJ1-5, with TRBD1 matching 7 bases. From germline, CDR1 is KGHSH and CDR2 LQKENI. The CDR3 has 15 amino acids. V lost 4 bases, J lost 4 bases, and 7 bases stayed unmatched. CDR3 nucleotides: TGTGCCAGCTCACGCGACAGGGTTAGGAATCAGCCCCAGCATTTT. Translated: CASSRDRVRNQPQHF. The entire variable domain, with the rest obtained from reference TRBV18 and TRBJ1-5, is as follows: NAGVMQNPRHLVRRRGQEARLRCSPMKGHSHVYWYRQLPEEGLKFMVYLQKENIIDESGMPKERFSAEFPKEGPSILRIQQVVRGDSAAYFCASSRDRVRNQPQHFGDGTRLSIL.

V is TRBV5-4 and J is TRBJ2-2; 8 bases are shared with TRBD2. CDR1 is SGHNT, CDR2 YYREEE, per germline (reference sequence). This CDR3 contains 17 residues. Trimming cost V 0 bases and J 0 bases; bases outside gene matches: 4. The chain's CDR3 is CASSLGSSGPNTGELFF. The CDR3, as DNA: TGTGCCAGCAGCTTGGGCTCTAGCGGGCCGAACACCGGGGAGCTGTTTTTT.

The rearrangement links TRBV25-1 to TRBJ1-5; TRBD1 matches 9 bases. Losses at the gene ends were 8 bases for V and 3 bases for J; bases not matched to a gene: 8. This CDR3 contains 15 residues. Germline V gene data show CDR1 as MGHDK and CDR2 as SYGVNS. The CDR3 sequence is CASSPGQGDNQPQHF. CDR3 sequence (DNA): TGTGCCAGCTCTCCGGGACAGGGAGACAATCAGCCCCAGCATTTT.

This chain joins TRBV5-1 and TRBJ2-3, with no clear D. Trimming took 0 bases from V and 3 from J, leaving 8 bases between them. The CDR3 totals 14 residues. Germline loops: CDR1 SGHRS, CDR2 YFSETQ. The CDR3 nucleotides read TGCGCCAGCAGCTTGGACAGTAGGACAGATACGCAGTATTTT. Translation: CASSLDSRTDTQYF.

This rearrangement joins TRBV10-3 to TRBJ2-5, with 7 bases matching TRBD2. Germline values: CDR1 ENHRY, CDR2 SYGVKD. The ends lost 4 bases at V and 0 bases at J; junction bases unmatched: 5. The CDR3 extends over 15 amino acids. The CDR3 here is CAISGGGAYQETQYF. In DNA, the CDR3 is TGTGCCATCAGTGGGGGGGGAGCCTACCAAGAGACCCAGTACTTC.

The chain couples TRBV2 to TRBJ2-2; TRBD2 matches at 8 bases. The CDR3 loop spans 16 amino acids. The V gene's germline CDR1 is SNHLY and CDR2 FYNNEI. The V gene end was trimmed by 6 bases and the J gene end by 4 bases; junction bases not matched to a gene: 10. The CDR3 reads CASRGSGGLGTGELFF. In nucleotides, the CDR3 is TGTGCCAGCAGAGGCTCGGGGGGGCTAGGCACCGGGGAGCTGTTTTTT.

Comment on this clone: Other DNA sequences of this sample code for an identical CDR3. The chain has TRBV29-1 and TRBJ2-7; weak D call: TRBD2 (5 bases). Germline V gene data show CDR1 as SQVTM and CDR2 as ANQGSEA. This CDR3 region has 12 residues. Trimming took off 6 bases at V and 1 base at J, with 10 bases between the two ends. The CDR3 loop is CSVVGDSYEQYF. CDR3 in DNA: TGCAGCGTGGTCGGGGATTCCTACGAGCAGTACTTC.

This chain joins TRBV10-3 and TRBJ2-1; 9 bases line up with TRBD2. Germline V gives CDR1 ENHRY, CDR2 SYGVKD. J lost 8 bases, V lost 3 bases, and 8 bases had no gene match. The CDR3 has 15 amino acids. CDR3 protein: CAISDVAGGGDEQFF. The DNA of the CDR3 is TGTGCCATCAGTGACGTTGCGGGAGGGGGTGATGAGCAGTTCTTC.

CDR3 DNA sequence: TGTGCCAGCAGCCCTCAGGGGAGTCGGGAGACCCAGTACTTC. This codes for CASSPQGSRETQYF. V gene TRBV7-8 combines with J gene TRBJ2-5; the D gene is possibly TRBD1 (6 bases). Germline CDR1 reads SGHVS; CDR2 reads FQNEAQ. The V end was cut by 5 bases, the J end by 5 bases, with 15 bases between. CDR3 length: 14 residues.

CDR3 sequence: CASSPMGSNQPQHF. The CDR3 DNA follows: TGTGCCAGCTCACCAATGGGCAGCAATCAGCCCCAGCATTTT. The chain recombines TRBV18 with TRBJ1-5; D ambiguous. Germline V gives CDR1 KGHSH, CDR2 LQKENI. The CDR3 is 14 amino acids. V lost 2 bases, J lost 1 base, and 6 bases lay in between.

V and J are TRBV10-3 and TRBJ2-1; D perhaps matches TRBD2 (6 bases). The CDR3 runs to 16 residues. V lost 0 bases to trimming and J lost 2 bases, with 11 bases between them. Germline V gene data show CDR1 as ENHRY and CDR2 as SYGVKD. The CDR3 is CAISESIAAPYNEQFF. DNA of the CDR3: TGTGCCATCAGTGAGTCAATAGCGGCCCCCTACAATGAGCAGTTCTTC.